One sample yielded the 18 T cell receptor beta chains listed below, sequenced in a study of T cells in localized non-small cell lung cancer (TCRdb year 2020). The library was generated by the immunoSEQ multiplex PCR assay. The clones in this table, taken by TCRdb from immuneACCESS, are in-frame only. Not every clone is retained; where verified, under half of the shortfall comes from an unresolved V gene, and the cause of the rest is unknown. This sample holds 25,000 to 35,000 clones; approximately 91% were observed only once. The ten largest clonotypes hold 4.2% of the sample. Material: peripheral blood mononuclear cells, obtained before any cancer treatment. Source of these receptors: a woman between 35 and 70 years old with stage III lung adenocarcinoma.

CDR3 DNA sequence: TGTGCCACTACGACAGGGGCTGGAAACACCATATATTTT. Protein: CATTTGAGNTIYF. The chain joins TRBV15 to TRBJ1-3; 8 positions match TRBD1. The CDR3 covers 13 residues. Unmatched junction bases numbered 3, after V lost 9 bases and J lost 2 bases. Germline V gene sequence: CDR1 LNHNV, CDR2 YYDKDF (reference sequence).

This clone was recorded only once. This chain joins TRBV7-6 and TRBJ2-1; 9 positions match TRBD2. V trimming: 5 bases; J trimming: 10 bases; junction bases outside the gene matches: 15. Germline CDR1 and CDR2: SGHVS and FNYEAQ. CDR3 length: 16 amino acids. Here the CDR3 DNA reads TGTGCCAGCAGCCTCTTAGCGGGAGTTACCACGGGGGAGCAGTTCTTC. The encoded protein is CASSLLAGVTTGEQFF.

This clone counts as medium-sized (0.01 to 0.1%). CDR3 in amino acids: CASSPSPGFPYGYTF. CDR3 sequence (DNA): TGTGCCAGCAGTCCATCACCAGGGTTTCCTTATGGCTACACCTTC. J is TRBJ1-2 and V is TRBV6-5, with D perhaps matching TRBD1 (5 bases). V was clipped by 5 bases and J by 5 bases, with 18 bases between them. In germline, CDR1 is MNHEY, CDR2 SVGAGI. This CDR3 has 15 amino acids.

The V and J genes are TRBV6-5 and TRBJ1-1, with 7 bases aligning to TRBD1. This CDR3 region has 13 residues. CDR1 is MNHEY and CDR2 is SVGAGI in the germline V gene. V lost 5 bases, J lost 1 base, and 1 base stayed unmatched. The CDR3 sequence: CASSRQGNTEAFF. For the CDR3, the DNA is TGTGCCAGCAGTCGACAGGGGAACACTGAAGCTTTCTTT.

CDR3 DNA sequence: TGTGCCAGCAGTGAAGACGGTGGAGGGTATTCACCCCTCCACTTT. Its translation is CASSEDGGGYSPLHF. This chain connects TRBV6-1 to TRBJ1-6; no clear D gene. V gave up 1 base and J gave up 8 bases, with 12 bases separating them. This CDR3 region has 15 residues. Per germline, CDR1 MNHNS and CDR2 SASEGT.

This clone showed up just a few times. This chain links TRBV5-1 with TRBJ1-6; 9 bases fit TRBD1. Losses at the gene ends were 6 bases for V and 10 bases for J; bases not matched to a gene: 14. Germline V gene sequence: CDR1 SGHRS, CDR2 YFSETQ. The CDR3 extends over 16 amino acids. DNA for the CDR3: TGCGCCAGCACCCCGGAGCCGGGACAGGGTGGCTCACCCCTCCACTTT. It specifies CASTPEPGQGGSPLHF.

This clone was picked up a small number of times. The V and J genes are TRBV6-1 and TRBJ1-1; D unresolved. The CDR3 totals 13 residues. V lost 5 bases to trimming and J lost 1 base, with 8 bases between them. Per germline, CDR1 MNHNS and CDR2 SASEGT. CDR3 DNA: TGTGCCAGCAGTCCTACAGAGAACACTGAAGCTTTCTTT. Translation: CASSPTENTEAFF.

The rearrangement joins TRBV27 to TRBJ1-4; D unresolved. CDR3 length: 15 residues. Germline assignment: CDR1 MNHEY and CDR2 SMNVEV (reference sequence). V was pared by 5 bases and J by 2 bases, with 12 bases between. The CDR3 loop reads CASSIQSATNEKLFF. In DNA form, the CDR3 reads TGTGCCAGCAGTATCCAGTCTGCCACTAATGAAAAACTGTTTTTT.

The V gene is TRBV30, the J gene TRBJ1-2, with D perhaps TRBD1 (6 bases). CDR1 is GTSNPN and CDR2 is SVGIG in the germline V gene (reference sequence). V gave up 1 base and J gave up 0 bases, with 12 bases separating them. The length of the CDR3 is 15 residues. CDR3 nucleotide sequence: TGTGCCTGGAGTGAGGGGGGAAATGCTAACTATGGCTACACCTTC. This codes for CAWSEGGNANYGYTF.

This sequence joins TRBV7-9 and TRBJ2-5; D remains ambiguous. The V gene's germline CDR1 is SEHNR and CDR2 FQNEAQ (reference sequence). Between the trimmed V and J ends, which lost 2 bases and 0 bases, there was a span of 7 bases. This CDR3 region has 14 residues. The CDR3 is CASSLRQDQETQYF. CDR3 DNA: TGTGCCAGCAGCTTACGGCAGGACCAAGAGACCCAGTACTTC.

This chain links TRBV5-1 with TRBJ2-5; D is possibly TRBD1 (5 bases). CDR3 length: 16 amino acids. CDR1 is SGHRS and CDR2 is YFSETQ in the germline V gene. The V end was cut by 3 bases, the J end by 5 bases, with 20 bases between. CDR3 nucleotide sequence: TGCGCCAGCAGCTGGGGCAGAGAAACCTTTGGGGAGACCCAGTACTTC. This gives the protein CASSWGRETFGETQYF. Using reference TRBV5-1 and TRBJ2-5 for the parts outside the CDR3, the full variable domain is KAGVTQTPRYLIKTRGQQVTLSCSPISGHRSVSWYQQTPGQGLQFLFEYFSETQRNKGNFPGRFSGRQFSNSRSEMNVSTLELGDSALYLCASSWGRETFGETQYFGPGTRLLVL.

With respect to this clone: At one of its ends the junction is not consistent with the germline gene, which may arise from a read error. The rearrangement uses TRBV29-1 and TRBJ2-5; no firm D call. Per germline, CDR1 SQVTM and CDR2 ANQGSEA. The CDR3 contains 11 residues. CDR3 sequence (DNA): TGCAGCGTTGGAACCCAAGAAACCCAGTACTTC. As protein: CSVGTQETQYF.

The gene calls are TRBV5-5 and TRBJ2-1, with D possibly matching TRBD1 (5 bases). Per germline, CDR1 SGHKS and CDR2 YYEKEE (reference sequence). The CDR3 extends over 15 amino acids. The V end was cut by 3 bases, the J end by 4 bases, with 14 bases between. CDR3 DNA: TGTGCCAGCAGCTCCAGGGCCGGCAATTACAATGAGCAGTTCTTC. Translated, it gives CASSSRAGNYNEQFF.

V usage is TRBV29-1 and J usage is TRBJ2-7, with TRBD1 matching 9 bases. Germline CDR1 and CDR2: SQVTM and ANQGSEA. This CDR3 contains 13 residues. V was clipped by 6 bases and J by 1 base; unmatched bases: 4. The CDR3 nucleotides read TGCAGCGTGAGGACAGGGGATTCCTACGAGCAGTACTTC. It is translated as CSVRTGDSYEQYF.

The chain couples TRBV29-1 to TRBJ1-2; D is unresolved. The CDR3 extends over 13 amino acids. V was clipped by 0 bases and J by 1 base, with 6 bases between them. Germline loops: CDR1 SQVTM, CDR2 ANQGSEA. In nucleotides, the CDR3 is TGCAGCGTTGAAGACGGAGTTAACTATGGCTACACCTTC. Its protein is CSVEDGVNYGYTF.

The rearrangement joins TRBV27 to TRBJ1-4, with TRBD1 matching over 7 bases. The CDR3 is 16 residues long. Germline assignment: CDR1 MNHEY and CDR2 SMNVEV (reference sequence). The V and J ends lost 2 bases and 7 bases, in that order; junction bases with no gene match: 10. In nucleotides, the CDR3 is TGTGCCAGCAGTTTAAGGAGGGGCAGGGGGTTTGAAAAACTGTTTTTT. Protein sequence: CASSLRRGRGFEKLFF.

The chain couples TRBV5-4 to TRBJ2-3; 8 bases fit TRBD1. CDR1 and CDR2 from the germline V gene are SGHNT and YYREEE (reference sequence). The CDR3 sequence is 16 residues long. J lost 5 bases, V lost 0 bases, and 8 bases had no gene match. The CDR3 region has the DNA TGTGCCAGCAGCTTGGTAACAGGGGGACTCGGAGATACGCAGTATTTT. It yields the protein CASSLVTGGLGDTQYF.

The rearrangement uses TRBV30 and TRBJ2-3; possibly TRBD1 or TRBD2 for D (5 bases each). The CDR3 is made up of 11 amino acids. Germline V CDR1 and CDR2: GTSNPN, SVGIG (reference sequence). V was clipped by 3 bases and J by 6 bases, with 7 bases between them. The CDR3, as DNA: TGTGCCTGGAGGTGGGGGGATACGCAGTATTTT. Its translation: CAWRWGDTQYF.